A selection of T cell receptor beta chains follows, all from one sample in a study of OX40 agonist ivuxolimab in advanced cancers. The table came from immunoSEQ multiplex PCR; TCRdb's copy has only in-frame clones and leaves some out. The sample yields some 81,000 clones, more than 75% seen once. The input for sequencing was CD4+ or CD8+ T cells sorted from blood, taken in a trial of the OX40 agonist ivuxolimab. The source of these receptors is an adult with an advanced solid tumor such as melanoma, head and neck, liver or kidney cancer. CDR3s include the opening cysteine and the closing phenylalanine or tryptophan. A D gene is named only where the DNA matches it firmly. Size is omitted from some rows. Given values are once, few, many or a class for expanded clones.

d_gene | j_gene | len | abundance | v_gene | CDR3aa | CDR3nt
. | TRBJ2-1 | 13 | . | TRBV7-2 | CASSPANPNEQFF | TGTGCCAGCAGCCCCGCGAATCCGAATGAGCAGTTCTTC
. | TRBJ2-5 | 14 | . | TRBV7-3 | CASSPLGDQETQYF | TGTGCCAGCAGCCCCTTGGGGGACCAAGAGACCCAGTACTTC
. | TRBJ2-7 | 14 | . | TRBV30 | CAWSALGVAYEQYF | TGTGCCTGGAGTGCCCTCGGTGTCGCCTACGAGCAGTACTTC
TRBD2 | TRBJ2-3 | 16 | . | TRBV15 | CATSEGGGRAVDTQYF | TGTGCCACCAGCGAAGGAGGAGGGAGGGCCGTAGATACGCAGTATTTT
TRBD1 | TRBJ1-3 | 16 | . | TRBV5-6 | CASSLWDSHSGNTIYF | TGTGCCAGCAGCTTGTGGGACAGCCACTCTGGAAACACCATATATTTT
. | TRBJ1-5 | 19 | . | TRBV30 | CAWSPRVGPTSNSNQPQHF | TGTGCCTGGAGTCCTCGGGTTGGCCCTACGTCGAATAGCAATCAGCCCCAGCATTTT
. | TRBJ1-3 | 14 | . | TRBV5-6 | CASSLDSSGNTIYF | TGTGCCAGCAGCTTGGACAGCTCTGGAAACACCATATATTTT
. | TRBJ2-5 | 14 | . | TRBV5-5 | CASSLRIPQETQYF | TGTGCCAGCAGCTTGAGGATACCCCAAGAGACCCAGTACTTC
. | TRBJ1-3 | 17 | . | TRBV4-3 | CASSQEGTGKPGNTIYF | TGCGCCAGCAGCCAAGAGGGAACGGGCAAGCCTGGAAACACCATATATTTT
TRBD2 | TRBJ2-7 | 14 | . | TRBV4-1 | CASSLGGGIYEQYF | TGCGCCAGCAGCCTCGGGGGGGGAATCTACGAGCAGTACTTC
. | TRBJ1-2 | 14 | . | TRBV5-1 | CASSPQFGSGGYTF | TGCGCCAGCAGCCCCCAGTTCGGGTCAGGAGGCTACACCTTC
. | TRBJ2-3 | 13 | once | TRBV6-4 | CASSDRLSDTQYF | TGTGCCAGCAGTGACAGGCTCTCAGATACGCAGTATTTT
. | TRBJ1-1 | 13 | . | TRBV6-4 | CASSWTVNTEAFF | TGTGCCAGCAGCTGGACAGTGAACACTGAAGCTTTCTTT
. | TRBJ1-4 | 15 | . | TRBV19 | CASSERQAPGEKLFF | TGTGCCAGTAGTGAGAGACAGGCGCCGGGGGAAAAACTGTTTTTT
. | TRBJ2-3 | 12 | once | TRBV5-1 | CASRGDMDTQYF | TGCGCCAGCAGGGGGGACATGGATACGCAGTATTTT
TRBD2 | TRBJ2-5 | 15 | . | TRBV27 | CASSPLRGGRETQYF | TGTGCCAGCAGTCCGCTTCGGGGGGGCCGGGAGACCCAGTACTTC
TRBD1 | TRBJ2-7 | 13 | . | TRBV19 | CASSPTGWYEQYF | TGTGCCAGTAGTCCGACAGGGTGGTACGAGCAGTACTTC
TRBD1 | TRBJ1-2 | 13 | few | TRBV29-1 | CSAGQVPDYGYTF | TGCAGCGCCGGACAGGTCCCTGACTATGGCTACACCTTC
. | TRBJ2-7 | 16 | . | TRBV19 | CASSIGLGILGYEQYF | TGTGCCAGTAGTATAGGTTTGGGCATCTTAGGCTACGAGCAGTACTTC
TRBD2 | TRBJ2-7 | 14 | . | TRBV19 | CASSIGGASYEQYF | TGTGCCAGTAGTATCGGGGGGGCCTCCTACGAGCAGTACTTC
. | TRBJ2-2 | 14 | . | TRBV9 | CASSRASIAGELFF | TGTGCCAGCAGCCGGGCTAGCATAGCCGGGGAGCTGTTTTTT
. | TRBJ2-1 | 17 | . | TRBV5-4 | CASSSGGPGAQYNEQFF | TGTGCCAGCAGCTCTGGCGGGCCGGGGGCGCAGTACAATGAGCAGTTCTTC
TRBD2 | TRBJ2-3 | 16 | few | TRBV29-1 | CSVTGTSGRGTDTQYF | TGCAGCGTGACCGGGACTAGCGGGAGGGGCACAGATACGCAGTATTTT
TRBD1 | TRBJ1-1 | 16 | . | TRBV28 | CASSPQTGQGPTKAFF | TGTGCCAGCAGTCCCCAGACGGGACAGGGACCAACCAAAGCTTTCTTT
. | TRBJ1-3 | 15 | . | TRBV5-1 | CASSLISVPGNTIYF | TGCGCCAGCAGCTTGATATCGGTCCCGGGAAACACCATATATTTT
TRBD1 | TRBJ2-2 | 14 | once | TRBV5-6 | CASSLGQGAGELFF | TGTGCCAGCAGCTTGGGACAGGGGGCCGGGGAGCTGTTTTTT
. | TRBJ2-7 | 14 | . | TRBV11-2 | CASSLLGGRNEQYF | TGTGCCAGCAGCTTGCTTGGGGGGAGAAACGAGCAGTACTTC
. | TRBJ2-3 | 13 | . | TRBV5-1 | CASSFQSTDTQYF | TGCGCCAGCAGCTTCCAGAGCACAGATACGCAGTATTTT
. | TRBJ1-1 | 14 | . | TRBV7-9 | CASSLGMGNTEAFF | TGTGCCAGCAGCTTAGGGATGGGGAACACTGAAGCTTTCTTT
. | TRBJ2-7 | 15 | . | TRBV19 | CASAPQGPAFYEQYF | TGTGCCAGTGCCCCCCAAGGGCCAGCCTTCTACGAGCAGTACTTC
. | TRBJ1-3 | 14 | . | TRBV7-2 | CASSQGSLGNTIYF | TGTGCCAGCTCACAGGGATCTTTGGGAAACACCATATATTTT
. | TRBJ2-7 | 15 | . | TRBV28 | CASRPKTATTYEQYF | TGTGCCAGCAGGCCTAAGACAGCGACTACCTACGAGCAGTACTTC
. | TRBJ1-2 | 13 | . | TRBV5-1 | CASSLWERDGYTF | TGCGCCAGCAGCTTGTGGGAGAGAGATGGCTACACCTTC
. | TRBJ1-4 | 15 | . | TRBV6-5 | CASSSSLIRGEKLFF | TGTGCCAGCAGCTCTTCCCTTATACGGGGCGAAAAACTGTTTTTT
. | TRBJ1-1 | 14 | . | TRBV29-1 | CSVVLGFQGTEAFF | TGCAGCGTTGTCTTAGGTTTTCAGGGCACTGAAGCTTTCTTT
. | TRBJ1-1 | 15 | . | TRBV5-1 | CASSWTDRLNTEAFF | TGCGCCAGCAGCTGGACGGACAGACTGAACACTGAAGCTTTCTTT
. | TRBJ1-1 | 15 | . | TRBV10-3 | CAISELWLRNTEAFF | TGTGCCATCAGTGAGCTATGGTTACGGAACACTGAAGCTTTCTTT
. | TRBJ1-1 | 13 | . | TRBV2 | CASSGDRNTEAFF | TGTGCCAGCAGTGGAGACAGGAACACTGAAGCTTTCTTT
. | TRBJ1-1 | 16 | . | TRBV9 | CASSKTTGKLNTEAFF | TGTGCCAGCAGCAAAACGACGGGCAAATTGAACACTGAAGCTTTCTTT
. | TRBJ2-7 | 19 | . | TRBV10-1 | CASSESGGADSDYSYEQYF | TGCGCCAGCAGTGAGTCCGGGGGTGCAGATTCGGATTACTCCTACGAGCAGTACTTC
. | TRBJ2-7 | 14 | . | TRBV27 | CASSVKWGNHEQYF | TGTGCCAGCAGCGTTAAATGGGGGAATCACGAGCAGTACTTC
TRBD1 | TRBJ1-5 | 16 | . | TRBV27 | CASSFWGQGGNQPQHF | TGTGCCAGCAGTTTCTGGGGACAGGGTGGGAATCAGCCCCAGCATTTT
. | TRBJ1-6 | 16 | . | TRBV5-1 | CASSLERGIYNSPLHF | TGCGCCAGCAGCTTGGAAAGGGGGATCTATAATTCACCCCTCCACTTT
TRBD1 | TRBJ1-1 | 16 | . | TRBV19 | CASRNRGPTLGTEAFF | TGTGCCAGCCGAAACAGGGGGCCTACTCTCGGCACTGAAGCTTTCTTT
TRBD1 | TRBJ1-5 | 16 | . | TRBV29-1 | CSVGSPGQGSSQPQHF | TGCAGCGTTGGCAGTCCTGGACAGGGATCGTCTCAGCCCCAGCATTTT
TRBD2 | TRBJ2-3 | 19 | . | TRBV7-6 | CASSLYSGSGGASTDTQYF | TGTGCCAGCAGCCTCTATAGCGGGAGTGGGGGCGCTAGCACAGATACGCAGTATTTT
. | TRBJ1-2 | 15 | . | TRBV19 | CASSPRDRLIYGYTF | TGTGCCAGTAGTCCCCGGGACCGACTGATTTATGGCTACACCTTC
. | TRBJ2-5 | 13 | once | TRBV11-3 | CASSLVVGETQYF | TGTGCCAGCAGCTTAGTGGTGGGGGAGACCCAGTACTTC
. | TRBJ2-7 | 13 | . | TRBV6-5 | CASSYRRVGEQYF | TGTGCCAGCAGTTACCGCAGGGTGGGTGAGCAGTACTTC
. | TRBJ1-5 | 15 | . | TRBV19 | CASSIGYDSNQPQHF | TGTGCCAGTAGTATAGGTTACGATAGCAATCAGCCCCAGCATTTT
. | TRBJ2-3 | 14 | . | TRBV7-3 | CASSLVMGLDTQYF | TGTGCCAGCAGCTTGGTGATGGGATTAGATACGCAGTATTTT
TRBD2 | TRBJ2-2 | 15 | . | TRBV7-9 | CASSKTSGDTGELFF | TGTGCCAGCAGCAAGACTAGCGGAGATACCGGGGAGCTGTTTTTT
. | TRBJ2-7 | 13 | once | TRBV15 | CATSSLTSNEQYF | TGTGCCACCAGCAGCCTGACTTCCAACGAGCAGTACTTC
TRBD2 | TRBJ2-2 | 15 | . | TRBV28 | CASRPSGSGTGELFF | TGTGCCAGCAGACCTAGCGGGAGCGGCACCGGGGAGCTGTTTTTT